The source of this T cell receptor (beta chain) is a study of blood T cell repertoires in COVID-19. Overall study: The study drew acute and convalescent COVID-19 samples from the United States, Italy and Spain.

The V and J ends lost 4 bases and 10 bases respectively, with 11 bases between them. The CDR3 extends over 12 amino acids. Looked up from germline, CDR1 is SGHAT and CDR2 is FQNNGV. Authors' methods: Cell counts per sample came from amplifying reference gene primers. Clones were sequenced by immunoSEQ multiplex PCR, and TCRdb holds only the in-frame ones, with some missing. V and J calls and clone size are those listed in that table; D and trimming were worked out from the DNA. This sample has some 190,000 clones, with more than 70% found just once. This chain uses TRBV11-2 with TRBJ2-1, with D possibly called TRBD1 or TRBD2 (5 bases each). Sequenced material: PBMCs or T cells enriched from blood (not recorded which). The sequence came from a man aged 35-49 years with acute COVID-19. CDR3 sequence: CASSSEGREQFF. For the CDR3, the DNA is TGTGCCAGCAGCTCAGAGGGGCGCGAGCAGTTCTTC. The full variable domain, completed using reference TRBV11-2 and TRBJ2-1, is EAGVAQSPRYKIIEKRQSVAFWCNPISGHATLYWYQQILGQGPKLLIQFQNNGVVDDSQLPKDRFSAERLKGVDSTLKIQPAKLEDSAVYLCASSSEGREQFFGPGTRLTVL.